This entry describes one TCR beta chain. Libraries were prepared by immunoSEQ multiplex PCR; TCRdb keeps only in-frame clonotypes and omits some of them. The repertoire holds over 150,000 clones, with approximately 79% as singletons. The CDR3 is 16 amino acids. Germline V CDR1 and CDR2: MNHNS, SASEGT. V trimming: 0 bases; J trimming: 1 base; junction bases outside the gene matches: 5. These data belong to a study of blood T cell repertoires in COVID-19. The chain joins TRBV6-1 to TRBJ2-5, with 7 positions matching TRBD1. The specimen sequenced was peripheral blood. This clonotype was obtained from a woman in her seventies with acute or convalescent COVID-19. The CDR3 loop reads CASSEALGTAQETQYF. CDR3 in DNA: TGTGCCAGCAGTGAAGCGCTGGGGACAGCCCAAGAGACCCAGTACTTC.